A selection of T cell receptor beta chains follows, all from one sample in a study of blood T cell repertoires in COVID-19. Sequenced by immunoSEQ multiplex PCR; TCRdb stores in-frame clones only, minus some. The table has 150,000 to 200,000 clones, roughly 80% seen once. The sequenced material came from PBMCs or T cells enriched from blood (not recorded which). The receptors come from an older woman who had recovered from COVID-19. CDR3s include the opening cysteine and the closing phenylalanine or tryptophan. A D gene is named only where the DNA matches it firmly. Clone size, where shown, is once, few, many, or a class for clones that have expanded.

V,size,D,J,CDR3,DNA
TRBV5-5,NA,TRBD1,TRBJ1-1,CASSWRTGHTEAFF,TGTGCCAGCAGCTGGAGGACAGGACACACTGAAGCTTTCTTT
TRBV3-1/TRBV3-2,NA,TRBD2,TRBJ2-5,CASSLSGGREETQYF,TGTGCCAGCAGCCTTAGCGGGGGGCGGGAAGAGACCCAGTACTTC
TRBV5-6,few,TRBD2,TRBJ2-1,CASSELAGGPYEQFF,TGTGCCAGCAGCGAACTAGCGGGGGGGCCCTATGAGCAGTTCTTC
TRBV2,NA,NA,TRBJ2-3,CASSASDRERRGQTDTQYF,TGTGCCAGCAGTGCGTCGGACAGGGAGCGGCGGGGGCAAACAGATACGCAGTATTTT
TRBV6-5,NA,NA,TRBJ2-7,CASSYFAGTYEQYF,TGTGCCAGCAGTTATTTTGCAGGGACCTACGAGCAGTACTTC
TRBV7-9,NA,NA,TRBJ1-1,CASRVVKNTEAFF,TGTGCCAGCAGGGTAGTCAAGAACACTGAAGCTTTCTTT
TRBV5-6,NA,TRBD1,TRBJ1-2,CASSLGQEANYGYTF,TGTGCCAGCAGCCTAGGACAGGAAGCTAACTATGGCTACACCTTC
TRBV30,NA,NA,TRBJ2-6,CAWSVWTSRSLLSGANVLTF,TGTGCCTGGAGTGTTTGGACATCACGCTCGTTGCTTTCTGGGGCCAACGTCCTGACTTTC
TRBV27,NA,TRBD1,TRBJ1-1,CASSYTRGPGEAFF,TGTGCCAGCAGCTATACCAGGGGGCCGGGTGAAGCTTTCTTT
TRBV7-6,NA,NA,TRBJ2-1,CASSLQGMNEQFF,TGTGCCAGCAGCCTTCAGGGTATGAATGAGCAGTTCTTC
TRBV29-1,NA,NA,TRBJ1-1,CSSLGGANTEAFF,TGCAGCTCACTGGGGGGGGCGAACACTGAAGCTTTCTTT
TRBV11-2,NA,TRBD1,TRBJ2-5,CASSKGQGLGETQYF,TGTGCCAGCAGCAAGGGACAGGGGTTAGGGGAGACCCAGTACTTC
TRBV11-2,NA,TRBD2,TRBJ2-3,CASSLGLLADLSTDTQYF,TGTGCCAGCAGCTTAGGCTTACTAGCGGACCTCAGCACAGATACGCAGTATTTT
TRBV27,few,TRBD1,TRBJ2-7,CASRTNRGTYEQYF,TGTGCCAGCAGAACTAACAGGGGAACATACGAGCAGTACTTC
TRBV6-6,NA,TRBD1,TRBJ2-1,CASSSDRGRNEQFF,TGTGCCAGCAGTTCGGACAGGGGGCGCAATGAGCAGTTCTTC
TRBV20-1,NA,TRBD1,TRBJ1-2,CSASNIGTAYNYGYTF,TGCAGTGCTAGTAATATCGGGACAGCTTATAACTATGGCTACACCTTC
TRBV5-6,NA,TRBD1,TRBJ1-5,CASSYLDRDDQPQHF,TGTGCCAGCAGCTATCTCGACAGGGACGACCAGCCCCAGCATTTT
TRBV6-5,NA,NA,TRBJ1-1,CASSYFGGDTEAFF,TGTGCCAGCAGTTATTTCGGGGGGGACACTGAAGCTTTCTTT
TRBV10-2,once,TRBD1,TRBJ2-1,CASSRTGEFFNEQFF,TGCGCCAGCAGCCGGACAGGGGAGTTTTTCAATGAGCAGTTCTTC
TRBV18,once,NA,TRBJ1-2,CASSPPSTGNYGYTF,TGTGCCAGCTCACCACCCTCAACAGGGAACTATGGCTACACCTTC
TRBV5-1,NA,NA,TRBJ2-3,CASSLGGEYTDTQYF,TGCGCCAGCAGCTTGGGAGGCGAGTACACAGATACGCAGTATTTT
TRBV19,NA,NA,TRBJ1-3,CASSPGGTGNTIYF,TGTGCCAGTAGCCCTGGAGGGACTGGAAACACCATATATTTT
TRBV6-1,NA,TRBD2,TRBJ2-5,CASSETSGGAETQYF,TGTGCCAGCAGTGAGACTAGCGGGGGGGCAGAGACCCAGTACTTC
TRBV7-2,NA,NA,TRBJ2-2,CASSSRETGELFF,TGTGCCAGCAGCTCGAGGGAAACCGGGGAGCTGTTTTTT
TRBV19,few,NA,TRBJ1-2,CASSIDQGMATF,TGTGCCAGTAGTATAGATCAGGGGATGGCCACCTTC
TRBV2,NA,NA,TRBJ2-7,CASMASQNSYEQYF,TGTGCCAGCATGGCATCCCAAAACTCCTACGAGCAGTACTTC
TRBV23-1,few,NA,TRBJ2-7,CASSQSTGFHEQYF,TGCGCCAGCAGTCAAAGCACAGGGTTCCACGAGCAGTACTTC
TRBV6-5,few,TRBD1,TRBJ1-1,CASIRDREATEAFF,TGTGCCAGCATCAGGGACAGGGAGGCCACTGAAGCTTTCTTT
TRBV29-1,NA,TRBD1,TRBJ2-7,CSVEDRAGSYEQYF,TGCAGCGTTGAGGACAGGGCGGGATCCTACGAGCAGTACTTC
TRBV2,NA,TRBD1,TRBJ2-6,CASSAGLTGGSGANVLTF,TGTGCCAGCAGCGCTGGGCTGACAGGGGGGTCTGGGGCCAACGTCCTGACTTTC
TRBV5-1,NA,NA,TRBJ2-1,CASNAGVYNEQFF,TGCGCCAGCAATGCAGGGGTCTACAATGAGCAGTTCTTC
TRBV3-1/TRBV3-2,NA,NA,TRBJ1-6,CASSQQQGMDSPLHF,TGTGCCAGCAGCCAACAACAGGGTATGGATTCACCCCTCCACTTT
TRBV6-5,NA,NA,TRBJ1-1,CASRKGHLNTEAFF,TGTGCCAGCAGAAAGGGACATTTGAACACTGAAGCTTTCTTT
TRBV11-3,few,TRBD1,TRBJ2-7,CASSPRQGRHYEQYF,TGTGCCAGCAGCCCGAGACAGGGGCGCCACTACGAGCAGTACTTC
TRBV19,NA,TRBD1,TRBJ1-6,CATRDSLSSYNSPLHF,TGTGCCACGCGGGACAGTTTAAGCTCCTATAATTCACCCCTCCACTTT
TRBV19,NA,NA,TRBJ2-1,CASKEGPRAEQFF,TGTGCCAGTAAGGAGGGGCCAAGGGCTGAGCAGTTCTTC
TRBV3-1/TRBV3-2,NA,NA,TRBJ2-7,CASSPPGHYEQYF,TGTGCCAGCAGCCCGCCGGGACACTACGAGCAGTACTTC
TRBV24-1,NA,TRBD1,TRBJ2-2,CATSDPRTGGLAGELFF,TGTGCCACCAGTGACCCACGGACAGGGGGCCTAGCCGGGGAGCTGTTTTTT
TRBV5-4,NA,NA,TRBJ2-7,CASSPRGGSYEQYF,TGTGCCAGCAGCCCACGGGGAGGCTCCTACGAGCAGTACTTC
TRBV5-6,once,NA,TRBJ1-2,CASSSNPRGKGYGYTF,TGTGCCAGCAGCTCAAACCCCAGGGGTAAGGGCTATGGCTACACCTTC
TRBV5-8,NA,NA,TRBJ2-7,CASSPRLRAPSYEQYF,TGTGCCAGCAGCCCGCGTCTCAGGGCGCCATCCTACGAGCAGTACTTC
TRBV11-2,once,TRBD1,TRBJ2-2,CASSLRQGPSTNTGELFF,TGTGCCAGCAGCTTGAGACAGGGGCCCTCCACTAACACCGGGGAGCTGTTTTTT
TRBV10-3,NA,NA,TRBJ1-1,CAISGHTGSGNTEAFF,TGTGCCATCAGTGGCCACACGGGGAGCGGGAACACTGAAGCTTTCTTT
TRBV10-3,NA,NA,TRBJ1-1,CAISERGRDMNTEAFF,TGTGCCATCAGTGAGAGGGGGAGGGACATGAACACTGAAGCTTTCTTT
TRBV2,NA,NA,TRBJ2-3,CASTPQNTDTQYF,TGTGCCAGCACCCCCCAGAACACAGATACGCAGTATTTT
TRBV3-1/TRBV3-2,NA,NA,TRBJ1-5,CASSPSGYNQPQHF,TGTGCCAGCAGCCCATCAGGGTACAATCAGCCCCAGCATTTT
TRBV12-3/TRBV12-4,NA,NA,TRBJ1-1,CASSFQGSTEAFF,TGTGCCAGCAGTTTCCAGGGGTCGACTGAAGCTTTCTTT
TRBV7-2,NA,NA,TRBJ2-5,CASSLFGGRETQYF,TGTGCCAGCAGCTTATTCGGGGGGCGAGAGACCCAGTACTTC
TRBV7-9,NA,NA,TRBJ2-7,CASSLGGSGGYEQYF,TGTGCCAGCAGCCTGGGCGGGTCCGGGGGTTACGAGCAGTACTTC